What follows is one TCR beta chain and its context. Naive CD8 cells lacked CD45RO, underwent positive selection for CCR7 and left out terminally differentiated effector memory CD45RA+ cells. V gave up 5 bases and J gave up 2 bases, with 10 bases separating them. This CDR3 has 13 amino acids. CDR1 MDHEN and CDR2 SYDVKM come from the germline V gene. This table comes from immunoSEQ multiplex PCR, and its TCRdb copy is limited to in-frame clones, with some not included. The table lists about 2 million clones, over 85% of them singletons. These data come from a study of shared clonotypes between healthy human individuals.

The material sequenced was naive CD8+ T cells sorted from blood. This clonotype originated in a man aged 18 to 29 in good health. This chain links TRBV28 with TRBJ2-7, with D hard to call. The DNA of the CDR3 is TGTGCCAGCAGTGGGGTTGACGCCTACGAGCAGTACTTC. It specifies CASSGVDAYEQYF.